This TCR beta chain was captured in a study of cytomegalovirus exposure and HLA in healthy donors (dated by TCRdb to about 2017). In terms of the full investigation: An earlier analysis of 587 of the donors reported 250 to 300 Gb of sequence data and 117 million unique TCR beta sequences obtained from around 170 million T cells. Approximately 330 gigabases of sequencing data and around 80 million unique TCR sequences made up an early release that covered 500 to 650 HLA-typed donors. Of the 398 genotyped donors, 81% were placed in the genetic ancestry cluster associated with self-reported Caucasian donors. The study aimed to test whether signatures of past pathogen exposure could be identified by cataloging public T cell receptors. The T cell repertoires of some 670 subjects were profiled by immunosequencing and related to cytomegalovirus serostatus. A separate validation cohort of 100 to 150 different subjects was used in addition to the roughly 720-subject first cohort. To predict cytomegalovirus infection status, the study brought together high-throughput TCR immunosequencing, statistical association of individual TCRs with disease status, and machine learning. A later analysis re-analyzed previously published TCR beta repertoires from 600 to 850 donors and added high-resolution HLA genotyping to study TCR occurrence patterns. Rather than drawing on any new phenotypic data, the later analysis identified candidate immune exposures from TCR beta sequences and the way those sequences occurred across donors. To decide whether each TCR beta V gene segment behaved as functional or pseudogenic, an earlier analysis of some 540 of the donors relied on high-throughput TCR beta sequencing. Donor age, sex, ethnicity and CMV serostatus were compiled alongside the repertoire data. Genome-wide SNP genotypes for about 55% of the 666 donors were used in a later genetic analysis, which treated that subset as a discovery cohort. All discovery cohort repertoires had been generated on a single sequencing platform. HLA typing covered class I and class II loci at four-digit resolution. Typing coverage varied by locus: roughly 620-640 donors for A, B, C, DRB1 and DQB1; roughly 500 for DQA1; approximately 570 for DPA1; approximately 470 for DPB1. About 5 DR-DQ haplotypes were handled as single units for association and clustering, since linkage in the cohort was strong. Among a few hundred genotyped donors of the cohort, an average of approximately 240,000 unique TCR beta nucleotide sequences were sequenced per donor, about a sixth of them non-productive.

Looking up the germline V gene yields CDR1 SGHRS and CDR2 YFSETQ. V is pared back by 6 bases and J by 2 bases, with 18 bases lying between the germline termini. Spanning cysteine to phenylalanine, the CDR3 consists of 15 amino acids. Only the CDR3 part of the read is kept: 45 bases, read in frame from the first base. The method was the immunoSEQ multiplex PCR assay. For the multiplex PCR, a mixture combining 60 forward primers for TCR Vbeta segments and 13 reverse primers for TCR Jbeta segments was used. A multiplex PCR assay on genomic DNA amplified the CDR3 region of rearranged TCR beta genes. The amplified TCR beta libraries were sequenced on the Illumina HiSeq System as 87-base-pair reads. For the original study's pipeline: Across the 700 or so repertoires, a later analysis counted 60 million to 90 million unique TCR beta chains, around 11 million of which were shared by at least two donors. Raw reads were error-corrected and collapsed into unique sequences by a nearest-neighbor algorithm in which closely related sequences were merged to remove PCR and sequencing errors. Alignment of CDR3 sequences to IMGT reference sequences was used to assign V, D and J gene segments. For a sequence to be retained, at least a six-nucleotide match to both a V gene segment and a J gene segment was required. Rearrangements were classified as productive when the CDR3 lacked stop codons and remained in frame with V and J, and all other rearrangements were classified as non-productive. Following IMGT convention, CDR3 was defined as the stretch from the second conserved V-encoded cysteine up to the conserved J-encoded phenylalanine. Sequences without an unambiguous match to a single V gene segment were excluded from the earlier analysis of over 500 of the donors. An earlier analysis of 450 to 650 of the donors called V segments functional above 56.7% productive rearrangements and segregating when the between-donor standard deviation exceeded 5%. A statistical classification framework was built to diagnose cytomegalovirus status from the catalog of TCR beta chain sequences. A later analysis assigned V and J genes by comparing TCR nucleotide sequences with IMGT/GENE-DB human TR gene sequences. The TCRdist pipeline was used in a later analysis to assign CDR3 sequences and most-parsimonious VDJ recombination scenarios. In a later analysis, each TCR beta chain was defined by its CDR3 amino acid sequence together with its V-gene family, and reads without a unique V-gene family were excluded. In a later analysis, around 600 highly shared, low-generation-probability nucleotide sequences were removed to address suspected cross-contamination and a sequencing artifact. In a later analysis, a clonal expansion index was calculated for each public chain from normalized within-repertoire ranks of inferred template counts. Generation probabilities in a later analysis came from a VDJ recombination model fitted to out-of-frame rearrangements, and those results were checked against IGoR. In a later analysis, hypergeometric tests were used to score TCR-TCR, TCR-HLA and TCR-CMV co-occurrence, with a repertoire-size bias correction applied to TCR pairs. A later analysis estimated false discovery rates by permuting HLA or CMV assignments 20 times. A later analysis grouped co-occurring TCRs with DBSCAN, adding TCRdist sequence similarity when clustering within HLA-allele-positive subsets. Repertoires with fewer than 30,000 or more than 120,000 public chains, plus five repertoires with anomalous nucleotide sharing, were excluded from co-occurrence clustering. The immuneACCESS repertoire file appears here via TCRdb, limited to in-frame rearrangements. These files lack a portion of the clones; in checked studies, under half of the deficit traces to unresolved V genes, and the cause of the others is not known. The DNA was the basis for D and trimming; V, J and clone size are from that table. The sample table records 100,000 to 150,000 clones; around four fifths of these occur just once. The ten most abundant clones make up about 5.3% of the sample.

Turning to this clone: The target of this receptor is not known. Per-nucleotide qualities are absent, and no much larger clonotype sits a single base away.

In total, over 600 healthy bone marrow donors made up the cohort. All cohort members were sampled while nominally healthy, although unrecorded immune exposures were likely present. The donor tested CMV seronegative and was one of the 352 seronegative cohort members. A peripheral blood sample was collected from each donor, and TCR beta sequencing was performed on peripheral blood mononuclear cells. Genomic DNA was extracted from the blood cell samples with the Qiagen DNeasy Blood Extraction Kit. What the study reported, not specific to this receptor: A cluster of highly shared sequence variants was judged likely to be a technical artifact of the sequencing pipeline. While some public TCRs were present in many individuals, most TCR sequences turned up only very rarely across donors. Compared with equally common non-associated chains, HLA-associated TCR beta chains in a later analysis were more clonally expanded and had lower generation probabilities. Specific HLA alleles were associated with more than 15,000 TCR beta sequences at a false discovery rate of 0.05 in a later analysis. In a later analysis, TCR association rates were found to vary across HLA loci, with the most associated TCRs seen for DRB1 alleles and the fewest for HLA-C alleles. Fewer than 20 rarely observed V segments, including chromosome 9 orphons, were excluded from the earlier analysis of almost 600 of the donors because counts were too low. Because HLA typing was missing for some donors at each locus, association tests included only the typed subset. Because the 87-base-pair reads could not distinguish some IMGT-functional V segments, including TRBV6-2 and TRBV6-3, those segments were excluded. According to a later analysis, parvovirus B19, influenza, CMV and Epstein-Barr virus appeared linked to several top co-occurrence clusters. Cytomegalovirus status was reported to be diagnosed by the classifier with high specificity and sensitivity in both the original and validation cohorts. According to a later genetic analysis, donors in an Asian-associated ancestry cluster had fewer N-insertions in productive TCRs than the approximately 630-donor mean. A further reported finding was that TCR beta sequences accurately predicted the HLA-A and HLA-B alleles for most subjects in the first cohort. The presence/absence analyses assumed that sequencing depth was roughly uniform across donors, and that assumption may not be true. Broadly in line with IMGT annotations, most TCR beta V segments showed up in productive rearrangements about 87% or about 30% of the time in an earlier analysis of 450 to 750 of the donors. Linkage disequilibrium might explain the correlated functional status among segregating V segments, but an unknown experimental factor could not be excluded. The authors suggested that the approach could potentially be generalized to other disease states and immunological phenotypes. In vitro tests confirmed that three of the cytomegalovirus-associated TCR beta chains recognize cytomegalovirus antigens. This cohort had only TCR beta chains sequenced, and the lack of alpha or paired-chain data limited which features could be detected. An association between a missense DCLRE1C variant and V-gene and J-gene trimming of TCR beta chains was found in a later genetic analysis and replicated in an independent cohort. According to a later analysis, most CMV-associated TCR beta chains appeared to be HLA-restricted, and the HLA associations seemed to be driven largely by CMV exposure. When HLA alleles, especially DR and DQ, strongly co-occurred, attributing TCR associations to individual alleles was difficult. The study gave a list of around 170 TCR beta chains associated with cytomegalovirus. The only immune exposure information available for the cohort was CMV serostatus.

This clonotype originated in a man under 40 in good health and CMV-seronegative. Input material: PBMCs. The rearranged segments are TRBV5-1 and TRBJ2-7, with the D segment identity uncertain. This receptor has the CDR3 CASTYDSGVTYEQYF. The DNA sequence follows: TGCGCCAGCACCTATGACTCTGGAGTAACCTACGAGCAGTACTTC.